Here is one T cell receptor (beta chain) with its context. This sample was included in a study of blood T cell repertoires in COVID-19. Study background: Sites in the United States, Italy and Spain provided acute and convalescent COVID-19 samples.

Germline assignment: CDR1 MDHEN and CDR2 SYDVKM. Trimming at V came to 1 base and at J to 5 bases, leaving 16 bases not matched to a gene. This CDR3 is built from 19 residues. Here immunoSEQ multiplex PCR was the method, and the copy in TCRdb shows in-frame clones only, minus some. The sample has fewer than 350,000 clones; 89% are singletons. This clonotype was sampled from a middle-aged woman who had recovered from COVID-19. Specimen: PBMCs or T cells enriched from blood (not recorded which). The rearrangement uses TRBV28 and TRBJ2-3; 9 bases fit TRBD2. The CDR3 region has the DNA TGTGCCAGCAGTTTATTCCCCGCCGGGGCGGGGGGGCCAGTAGATACGCAGTATTTT. This encodes CASSLFPAGAGGPVDTQYF.